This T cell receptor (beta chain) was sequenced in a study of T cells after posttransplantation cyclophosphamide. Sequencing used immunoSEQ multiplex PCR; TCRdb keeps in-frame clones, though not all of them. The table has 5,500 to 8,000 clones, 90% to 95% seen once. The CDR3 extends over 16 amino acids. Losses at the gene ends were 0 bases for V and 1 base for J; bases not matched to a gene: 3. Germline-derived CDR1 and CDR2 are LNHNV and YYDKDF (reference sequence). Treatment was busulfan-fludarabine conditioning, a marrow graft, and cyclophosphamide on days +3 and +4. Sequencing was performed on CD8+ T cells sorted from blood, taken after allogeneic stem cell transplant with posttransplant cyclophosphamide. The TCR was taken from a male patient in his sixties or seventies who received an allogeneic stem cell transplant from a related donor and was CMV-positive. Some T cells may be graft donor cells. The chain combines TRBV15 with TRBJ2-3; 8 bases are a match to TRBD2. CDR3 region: CATSREAGGGTDTQYF. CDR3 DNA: TGTGCCACCAGCAGAGAGGCGGGGGGAGGCACAGATACGCAGTATTTT.